Listed here are 13 T cell receptor beta chains from one sample, sequenced in a study of HIV-infected patients and healthy controls (dated by TCRdb to the mid-2010s). Since whole blood was used without any cell fractionation, the repertoire reflected all peripheral T cells in unsorted form. The library was generated by 5' RACE. Data came from an Illumina MiSeq. Reverse transcription of approximately 500 ng RNA was performed with SuperScript III using primers directed against the alpha and beta constant regions. Separate alpha and beta chain libraries were made by chain-specific third strand synthesis with multiplexing indices. TCRdb trimmed public reads at Q25 via fastp, called clones via MiXCR and kept in-frame beta chains. Each CDR3 protein appears once, grouped with its most common genes and DNA. Counted in this sample were about 19,000 distinct CDR3 sequences; around 10% of them appeared once. More than 2% of the sample is held by the ten biggest clonotypes.

Sequenced material: blood. The source is an adult in good health.

V and J are TRBV7-3 and TRBJ2-1; D gene unclear. CDR1 is SGHTA, CDR2 FQGTGA, per germline. V lost 5 bases and J 2 bases, leaving 13 bases between the germline ends. The length of the CDR3 is 15 residues. CDR3 nucleotide sequence: TGTGCCAGCAGCCCTTCAAGCGCTACCTACAATGAGCAGTTCTTC. Encoded protein: CASSPSSATYNEQFF. Filled out from reference TRBV7-3 and TRBJ2-1, the complete variable domain reads GAGVSQTPSNKVTEKGKYVELRCDPISGHTALYWYRQSLGQGPEFLIYFQGTGAADDSGLPNDRFFAVRPEGSVSTLKIQRTERGDSAVYLCASSPSSATYNEQFFGPGTRLTVL.

This clonotype was seen at least ten times. The chain joins TRBV4-2 to TRBJ2-7; 7 bases are shared with TRBD2. CDR1 is LGHNA and CDR2 is YNFKEQ in the germline V gene. The V and J ends lost 1 base and 0 bases, in that order; junction bases with no gene match: 3. The CDR3 covers 15 residues. The CDR3 DNA is TGTGCCAGCAGCCAAGGCCTAGCGGACTCCTACGAGCAGTACTTC. Translation gives CASSQGLADSYEQYF.

This clonotype was counted many times. This chain links TRBV12-3 or TRBV12-4 with TRBJ1-1; D is perhaps TRBD1 (5 bases). The V end was cut by 4 bases, the J end by 3 bases, with 9 bases between. This CDR3 has 13 amino acids. CDR3 residues: CASSSEGYTEAFF. The CDR3 nucleotides read TGTGCCAGCAGTTCAGAGGGGTACACTGAAGCTTTCTTT.

The table lists this clonotype with many counts. The chain couples TRBV6-2 or TRBV6-3 to TRBJ1-5; D is unclear. The CDR3 consists of 15 residues. Trimming left V 1 base short and J 2 bases short, with 9 bases between. Germline V gene sequence: CDR1 MNHEY, CDR2 SVGEGT. The CDR3 coding sequence is TGTGCCAGCAGTTACTTTACAGCACGCAATCAGCCCCAGCATTTT. As protein: CASSYFTARNQPQHF.

This clonotype was observed a few times. The chain combines TRBV4-2 with TRBJ1-5; TRBD1 matches at 7 bases. Trimming removed 3 bases from V and 12 bases from J; junction bases left unmatched: 5. Germline CDR1 and CDR2: LGHNA and YNFKEQ. This CDR3 has 12 amino acids. CDR3 sequence reads: CASSQQGGHQHF. CDR3 sequence (DNA): TGTGCCAGCAGCCAGCAGGGGGGCCACCAGCATTTT.

Ten or more counts support this clonotype. The chain's CDR3 is CASSFHRSGGLDTQYF. In DNA form, the CDR3 reads TGTGCCAGCAGCTTCCACCGTAGCGGGGGGTTGGATACGCAGTATTTT. The chain links TRBV7-2 to TRBJ2-3, with 10 bases that match TRBD2. Trimming removed 3 bases from V and 6 bases from J; junction bases left unmatched: 9. This CDR3 contains 16 residues. Germline V gene data show CDR1 as SGHTA and CDR2 as FQGNSA.

This clonotype was counted many times. The chain joins TRBV7-8 to TRBJ1-5, with no clear D. CDR1 and CDR2 (germline): SGHVS, FQNEAQ. CDR3 length: 12 residues. V lost 4 bases and J lost 9, with 10 bases in between. CDR3 in amino acids: CASSSDAWPQHF. In DNA form, the CDR3 reads TGTGCCAGCAGCTCCGATGCCTGGCCCCAGCATTTT.

This clonotype was seen many times. J is TRBJ1-4 and V is TRBV25-1; TRBD1 matches 10 bases. Trimming removed 2 bases from V and 2 bases from J; junction bases left unmatched: 5. Germline CDR1 is MGHDK and CDR2 is SYGVNS. The CDR3 consists of 17 residues. The CDR3 here is CASSERGQGVTNEKLFF. The CDR3 DNA is TGTGCCAGCAGTGAAAGAGGACAGGGGGTGACTAATGAAAAACTGTTTTTT. Looking up the rest from reference TRBV25-1 and TRBJ1-4 gives the full variable domain: EADIYQTPRYLVIGTGKKITLECSQTMGHDKMYWYQQDPGMELHLIHYSYGVNSTEKGDLSSESTVSRIRTEHFPLTLESARPSHTSQYLCASSERGQGVTNEKLFFGSGTQLSVL.

This clonotype was observed at least ten times. The genes are TRBV15 and TRBJ1-4; 8 bases match TRBD1. Germline V gene sequence: CDR1 LNHNV, CDR2 YYDKDF (reference sequence). The CDR3 consists of 15 residues. The V and J ends lost 3 bases and 2 bases, in that order; junction bases with no gene match: 2. CDR3 sequence (DNA): TGTGCCACCAGCAGGCCAGGGGGCACTAATGAAAAACTGTTTTTT. Its protein product is CATSRPGGTNEKLFF.

This clonotype was found many times. The chain links TRBV5-1 to TRBJ1-6, with no clear D. Germline V gene lookup returns CDR1 SGHRS and CDR2 YFSETQ. V gave up 1 base and J gave up 8 bases, with 7 bases separating them. This CDR3 region has 13 residues. Here the CDR3 DNA reads TGCGCCAGCAGCTTGAATAGGGATTCACCCCTCCACTTT. Translating it yields CASSLNRDSPLHF.

At least ten counts were recorded for this clonotype. The chain links TRBV15 to TRBJ1-1, with D hard to call. The CDR3 spans 13 residues. With 0 bases removed from V and 0 bases from J, the gap between germline ends came to 2 bases. Germline V CDR1 and CDR2: LNHNV, YYDKDF (reference sequence). CDR3 sequence (DNA): TGTGCCACCAGCAGAGATGTGAACACTGAAGCTTTCTTT. Residues: CATSRDVNTEAFF. The entire variable domain, with the rest obtained from reference TRBV15 and TRBJ1-1, is as follows: DAMVIQNPRYQVTQFGKPVTLSCSQTLNHNVMYWYQQKSSQAPKLLFHYYDKDFNNEADTPDNFQSRRPNTSFCFLDIRSPGLGDTAMYLCATSRDVNTEAFFGQGTRLTVV.

This clonotype occurred a few times. This chain uses TRBV19 with TRBJ1-2; TRBD1 might be the D (5 bases). Trimming stripped 0 bases from V and 8 bases from J, with 19 bases between. The CDR3 runs to 16 residues. Looked up from germline, CDR1 is LNHDA and CDR2 is SQIVND (reference sequence). CDR3 DNA sequence: TGTGCCAGTAGTATAGAAAACTTGGGACCGTGGCGAGGCTACACCTTC. Its protein is CASSIENLGPWRGYTF.

The chain couples TRBV29-1 to TRBJ1-2; D remains ambiguous. This CDR3 comprises 13 residues. Trimming stripped 4 bases from V and 4 bases from J, with 13 bases between. Germline V gene data show CDR1 as SQVTM and CDR2 as ANQGSEA. The CDR3 DNA is TGCAGCGTTGCCATCCTGAGTATCTATGGCTACACCTTC. Residues: CSVAILSIYGYTF.